This is a list of T cell receptor beta chains from one sample in a study of technical replicates of blood from several donors. Sequencing was performed with immunoSEQ multiplex PCR; in TCRdb, only in-frame clones are kept and a portion is missing. Among 67,000 or so clones listed, around nine tenths were seen once. What was sequenced was T cells isolated from PBMCs. The receptors originated from a human donor in good health. Each CDR3 is given with its conserved first and last residue. The D gene is left open where the match is weak. The size field is filled for only some rows; it gives once, few, many or a size class.

J gene | clone size | V gene | D gene | CDR3 protein | CDR3 DNA
TRBJ2-1 | . | TRBV9 | TRBD2 | CASSESGRARGNEQFF | TGTGCCAGCAGCGAAAGCGGGAGGGCCCGGGGCAATGAGCAGTTCTTC
TRBJ2-5 | . | TRBV28 | . | CASSPPISFGETQYF | TGTGCCAGCAGTCCGCCCATAAGTTTCGGAGAGACCCAGTACTTC
TRBJ1-1 | . | TRBV14 | . | CASSQAMWLEAFF | TGTGCCAGCAGCCAAGCGATGTGGCTTGAAGCTTTCTTT
TRBJ2-3 | . | TRBV19 | . | CASLPRGSTDTQYF | TGTGCCAGCCTACCTAGAGGAAGCACAGATACGCAGTATTTT
TRBJ2-7 | . | TRBV6-1 | TRBD1 | CASSEGVGQGFYEQYF | TGTGCCAGCAGTGAAGGTGTGGGACAGGGGTTCTACGAGCAGTACTTC
TRBJ1-3 | . | TRBV7-3 | . | CASSLSGLGNTIYF | TGTGCCAGCAGCTTATCAGGGTTAGGAAACACCATATATTTT
TRBJ1-4 | . | TRBV27 | . | CASSLWGGSEKLFF | TGTGCCAGCAGTTTATGGGGAGGGAGTGAAAAACTGTTTTTT
TRBJ2-6 | . | TRBV9 | TRBD1 | CASKQGNSGANVLTF | TGTGCCAGCAAACAGGGGAACTCTGGGGCCAACGTCCTGACTTTC
TRBJ1-2 | . | TRBV9 | . | CASGGGIYGYTF | TGTGCCAGCGGGGGGGGCATCTATGGCTACACCTTC
TRBJ2-1 | . | TRBV11-3 | TRBD2 | CASSLAGGSFNEQFF | TGTGCCAGCAGCTTAGCGGGAGGCTCGTTCAATGAGCAGTTCTTC
TRBJ2-7 | . | TRBV18 | TRBD1 | CASSPPGQGYHEQYF | TGTGCCAGCTCACCACCGGGACAGGGTTACCACGAGCAGTACTTC
TRBJ1-2 | . | TRBV27 | TRBD1 | CASRAGTVNYGYTF | TGTGCCAGCAGGGCCGGGACAGTTAACTATGGCTACACCTTC
TRBJ2-3 | . | TRBV10-1 | . | CASSEKAGDTQYF | TGCGCCAGCAGTGAGAAAGCGGGAGATACGCAGTATTTT
TRBJ2-7 | . | TRBV6-5 | . | CASRQTYEQYF | TGTGCCAGCAGGCAGACTTACGAGCAGTACTTC
TRBJ2-7 | . | TRBV5-1 | TRBD1 | CASSFDRGGYEQYF | TGCGCCAGCAGCTTCGACAGGGGCGGCTACGAGCAGTACTTC
TRBJ2-5 | . | TRBV7-3 | TRBD1 | CASSSGQGVTQYF | TGTGCCAGCAGCTCCGGACAGGGGGTGACCCAGTACTTC
TRBJ1-1 | . | TRBV19 | . | CASSIGLFYEAFF | TGTGCCAGTAGTATAGGGCTTTTTTATGAAGCTTTCTTT
TRBJ2-7 | . | TRBV20-1 | . | CSAAGPREQYF | TGCAGTGCTGCAGGGCCGCGGGAGCAGTACTTC
TRBJ2-7 | few | TRBV5-4 | . | CASSLELASSYEQYF | TGTGCCAGCAGCTTGGAGCTAGCGAGTTCCTACGAGCAGTACTTC
TRBJ1-4 | . | TRBV19 | . | CASNPGRDEKLFF | TGTGCCAGTAACCCTGGGCGTGATGAAAAACTGTTTTTT
TRBJ1-3 | . | TRBV10-3 | . | CAISDTANQGNTIYF | TGTGCCATCAGTGATACCGCGAACCAAGGAAACACCATATATTTT
TRBJ1-1 | . | TRBV18 | . | CASSPEGLENTEAFF | TGTGCCAGCTCACCGGAGGGATTGGAGAACACTGAAGCTTTCTTT
TRBJ1-5 | . | TRBV6-1 | . | CASSIPQGTNQPQHF | TGTGCCAGCAGTATACCTCAGGGTACCAATCAGCCCCAGCATTTT
TRBJ2-7 | . | TRBV7-9 | . | CATNGQGQLTTEQYF | TGTGCCACCAACGGGCAGGGACAACTTACAACCGAGCAGTACTTC
TRBJ2-1 | . | TRBV7-9 | . | CASSPPSSYNEQFF | TGTGCCAGCAGCCCTCCGAGCTCCTACAATGAGCAGTTCTTC
TRBJ1-2 | . | TRBV29-1 | . | CSVNTGYYGYTF | TGCAGCGTTAATACAGGGTACTACGGCTACACCTTC
TRBJ1-1 | . | TRBV7-9 | . | CASSQAVGTEAFF | TGTGCCAGCAGCCAAGCGGTGGGGACTGAAGCTTTCTTT
TRBJ2-3 | . | TRBV2 | . | CASSAADTQYF | TGTGCCAGCAGTGCGGCAGATACGCAGTATTTT
TRBJ1-4 | . | TRBV7-9 | TRBD1 | CASSLRTGNEKLFF | TGTGCCAGCAGCTTGAGGACAGGGAATGAAAAACTGTTTTTT
TRBJ2-1 | . | TRBV15 | TRBD2 | CATSRVRGVRQFF | TGTGCCACCAGCAGAGTACGGGGGGTGAGGCAGTTCTTC
TRBJ2-7 | . | TRBV5-1 | . | CASSSSPYEQYF | TGCGCCAGCAGCTCCTCCCCCTACGAGCAGTACTTC
TRBJ2-5 | . | TRBV5-1 | TRBD2 | CASSWGSGRAETQYF | TGCGCCAGCAGCTGGGGTAGCGGGAGGGCAGAGACCCAGTACTTC
TRBJ2-7 | . | TRBV9 | . | CASSVGVASIYEQYF | TGTGCCAGCAGCGTAGGAGTAGCGTCTATCTACGAGCAGTACTTC
TRBJ2-1 | . | TRBV29-1 | TRBD2 | CSGGTSSKNEQFF | TGCAGCGGCGGGACTAGCTCTAAGAATGAGCAGTTCTTC
TRBJ2-1 | . | TRBV7-2 | . | CASSPALSSSYNEQFF | TGTGCCAGCAGCCCCGCCTTATCGAGCTCCTACAATGAGCAGTTCTTC
TRBJ1-5 | . | TRBV28 | . | CASSQGFNQPQHF | TGTGCCAGCAGTCAGGGATTCAATCAGCCCCAGCATTTT
TRBJ2-7 | . | TRBV28 | . | CASMSHFHEQYF | TGTGCCAGCATGAGTCATTTCCACGAGCAGTACTTC
TRBJ1-1 | . | TRBV5-4 | . | CASGRTVNTEAFF | TGTGCCAGCGGGAGGACGGTAAACACTGAAGCTTTCTTT
TRBJ1-3 | . | TRBV7-2 | . | CASSTPRGSGNTIYF | TGTGCCAGCAGCACTCCTCGCGGCTCTGGAAACACCATATATTTT
TRBJ2-3 | . | TRBV30 | TRBD2 | CAWRPPLQWEGGDTQYF | TGTGCCTGGAGACCTCCCTTACAATGGGAGGGCGGAGATACGCAGTATTTT
TRBJ1-3 | . | TRBV6-4 | . | CASRVDSSGNTIYF | TGTGCCAGCAGAGTTGACAGCTCTGGAAACACCATATATTTT
TRBJ2-2 | . | TRBV7-3 | . | CASSLEPTGELFF | TGTGCCAGCAGCTTAGAGCCCACCGGGGAGCTGTTTTTT
TRBJ1-5 | . | TRBV2 | TRBD1 | CASSSGTGLSNQPQHF | TGTGCCAGCAGTAGCGGGACAGGGTTGAGCAATCAGCCCCAGCATTTT
TRBJ2-3 | . | TRBV4-2 | TRBD2 | CASSQVEWREGSDTQYF | TGTGCCAGCAGCCAAGTAGAATGGCGGGAGGGGTCAGATACGCAGTATTTT
TRBJ1-2 | . | TRBV9 | . | CASSVDPGNLYGYTF | TGTGCCAGCAGCGTAGACCCAGGGAATCTCTATGGCTACACCTTC
TRBJ2-3 | . | TRBV27 | TRBD2 | CASYSYLAGGIDTQYF | TGTGCCAGCTACAGTTATCTAGCGGGAGGTATAGATACGCAGTATTTT
TRBJ2-3 | . | TRBV19 | TRBD2 | CASSPNPAGAQYF | TGTGCCAGTAGCCCCAACCCTGCGGGAGCGCAGTATTTT
TRBJ2-7 | . | TRBV28 | TRBD2 | CASSLGTSGSGYEQYF | TGTGCCAGCAGCCTGGGGACTAGCGGGAGTGGATACGAGCAGTACTTC
TRBJ2-7 | . | TRBV6-5 | . | CASGPQGRSIYEQYF | TGTGCCAGCGGACCACAGGGAAGGTCCATCTACGAGCAGTACTTC
TRBJ1-2 | . | TRBV9 | . | CASSGPRLTYGYTF | TGTGCCAGCAGCGGCCCCAGGCTTACCTATGGCTACACCTTC
TRBJ2-2 | . | TRBV30 | TRBD1 | CVLNQGATGELFF | TGTGTCTTAAACCAGGGGGCAACCGGGGAGCTGTTTTTT
TRBJ1-2 | once | TRBV10-3 | . | CAISSDYGYTF | TGTGCCATCAGTTCCGACTATGGCTACACCTTC
TRBJ2-7 | once | TRBV5-1 | TRBD2 | CASSLTSESYEQYF | TGCGCCAGCAGCTTGACTAGCGAAAGCTACGAGCAGTACTTC
TRBJ1-1 | . | TRBV27 | . | CASSEGTEAFF | TGTGCCAGCAGCGAGGGCACTGAAGCTTTCTTT
TRBJ2-7 | . | TRBV6-5 | . | CASSYGQYSYEQYF | TGTGCCAGCAGTTACGGACAGTACTCCTACGAGCAGTACTTC
TRBJ2-5 | . | TRBV6-1 | . | CASSEFDRHGETQYF | TGTGCCAGCAGTGAATTCGACAGGCATGGGGAGACCCAGTACTTC